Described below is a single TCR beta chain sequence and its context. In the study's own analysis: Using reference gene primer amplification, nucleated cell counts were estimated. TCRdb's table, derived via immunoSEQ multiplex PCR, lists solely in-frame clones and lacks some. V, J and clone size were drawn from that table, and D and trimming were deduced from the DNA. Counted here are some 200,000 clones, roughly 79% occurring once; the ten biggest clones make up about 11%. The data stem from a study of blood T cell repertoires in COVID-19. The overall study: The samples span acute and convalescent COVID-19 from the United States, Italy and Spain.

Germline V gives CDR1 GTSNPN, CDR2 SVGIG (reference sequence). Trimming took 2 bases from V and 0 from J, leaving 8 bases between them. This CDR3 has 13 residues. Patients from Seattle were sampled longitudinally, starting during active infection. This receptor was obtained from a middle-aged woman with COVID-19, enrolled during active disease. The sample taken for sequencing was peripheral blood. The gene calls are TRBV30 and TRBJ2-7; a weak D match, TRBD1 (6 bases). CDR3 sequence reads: CAWSSGVSYEQYV. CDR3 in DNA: TGTGCCTGGAGTTCAGGGGTCTCCTACGAGCAGTACGTC.